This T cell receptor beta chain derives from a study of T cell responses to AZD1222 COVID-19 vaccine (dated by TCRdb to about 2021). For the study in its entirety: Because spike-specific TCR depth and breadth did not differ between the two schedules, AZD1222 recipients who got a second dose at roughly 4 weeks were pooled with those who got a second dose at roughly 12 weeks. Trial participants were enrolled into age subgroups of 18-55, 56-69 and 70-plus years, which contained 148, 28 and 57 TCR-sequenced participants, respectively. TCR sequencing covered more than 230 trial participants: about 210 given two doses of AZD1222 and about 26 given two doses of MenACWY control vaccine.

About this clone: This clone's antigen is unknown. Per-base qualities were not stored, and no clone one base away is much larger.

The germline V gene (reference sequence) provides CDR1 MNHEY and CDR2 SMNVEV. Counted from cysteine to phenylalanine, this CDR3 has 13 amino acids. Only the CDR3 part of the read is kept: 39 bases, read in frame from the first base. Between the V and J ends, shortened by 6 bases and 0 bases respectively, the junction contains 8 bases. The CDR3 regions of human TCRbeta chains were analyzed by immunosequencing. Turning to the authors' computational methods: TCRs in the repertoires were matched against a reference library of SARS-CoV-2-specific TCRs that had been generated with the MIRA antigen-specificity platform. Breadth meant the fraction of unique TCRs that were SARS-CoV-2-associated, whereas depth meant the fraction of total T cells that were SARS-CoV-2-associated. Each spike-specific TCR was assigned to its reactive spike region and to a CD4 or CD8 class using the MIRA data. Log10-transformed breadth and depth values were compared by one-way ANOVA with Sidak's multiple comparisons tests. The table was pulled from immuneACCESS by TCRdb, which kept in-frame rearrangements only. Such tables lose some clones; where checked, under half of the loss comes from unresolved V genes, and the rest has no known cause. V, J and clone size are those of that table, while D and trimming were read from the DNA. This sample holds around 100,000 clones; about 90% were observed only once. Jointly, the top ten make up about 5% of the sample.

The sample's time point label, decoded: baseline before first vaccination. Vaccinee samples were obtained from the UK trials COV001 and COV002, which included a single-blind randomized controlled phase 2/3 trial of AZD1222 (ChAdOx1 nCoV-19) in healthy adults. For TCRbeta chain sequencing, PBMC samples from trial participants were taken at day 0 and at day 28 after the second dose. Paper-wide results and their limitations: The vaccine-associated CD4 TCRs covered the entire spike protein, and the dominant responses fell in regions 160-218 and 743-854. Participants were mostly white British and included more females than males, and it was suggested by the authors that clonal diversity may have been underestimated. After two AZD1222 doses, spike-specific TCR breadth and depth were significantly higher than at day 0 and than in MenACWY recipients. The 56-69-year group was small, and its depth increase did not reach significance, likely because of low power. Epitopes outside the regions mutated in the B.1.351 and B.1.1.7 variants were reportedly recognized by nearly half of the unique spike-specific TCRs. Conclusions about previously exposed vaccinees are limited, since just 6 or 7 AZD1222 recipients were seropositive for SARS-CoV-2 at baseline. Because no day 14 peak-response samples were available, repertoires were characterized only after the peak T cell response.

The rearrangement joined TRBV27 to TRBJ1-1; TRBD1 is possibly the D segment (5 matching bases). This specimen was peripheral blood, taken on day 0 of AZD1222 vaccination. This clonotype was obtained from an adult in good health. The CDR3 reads CASRTAMNTEAFF. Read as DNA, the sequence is TGTGCCAGCAGGACAGCCATGAACACTGAAGCTTTCTTT.